Below, 17 T cell receptor beta chains from the same sample are listed, as sequenced in a study of blood T cell repertoires in COVID-19. TCRdb's table, derived via immunoSEQ multiplex PCR, lists solely in-frame clones and lacks some. The table shows fewer than 200,000 clones, with about 90% occurring only once. Material for sequencing was peripheral blood. All receptors derive from a man aged 25-45 years with COVID-19, enrolled during active disease.

V gene TRBV5-1 combines with J gene TRBJ2-1; D might be TRBD2 (8 bases). Germline assignment: CDR1 SGHRS and CDR2 YFSETQ. CDR3 length equals 15 residues. V lost 0 bases and J 8 bases, leaving 15 bases between the germline ends. The CDR3 is CASSLDRGAGDEQFF. In nucleotides, the CDR3 is TGCGCCAGCAGCTTGGACAGGGGAGCGGGAGATGAGCAGTTCTTC.

The chain couples TRBV11-3 to TRBJ1-1, with TRBD1 matching 7 bases. The CDR3 totals 12 residues. With 5 bases clipped from V and 11 bases from J, the junction kept 8 bases outside the gene matches. Germline CDR1 SGHNT, CDR2 YENEEA. Written as DNA, the CDR3 is TGTGCCAGCAGCCCAGGGGGAGAAGTCGCTTTCTTT. Its protein product is CASSPGGEVAFF.

The CDR3 DNA reads as TGTGCCAGCAGCTTATTGGCGGGGCCTCCCGGGGGTGACAATGAGCAGTTCTTC. It yields the protein CASSLLAGPPGGDNEQFF. The V call is TRBV7-8, the J call TRBJ2-1, with D possibly TRBD2 on 6 matching bases. Germline CDR1 reads SGHVS; CDR2 reads FQNEAQ. The CDR3 contains 18 residues. Trimming took off 2 bases at V and 5 bases at J, with 22 bases between the two ends.

The chain recombines TRBV28 with TRBJ2-7, with a tentative D call TRBD2 (5 bases). Trimming removed 2 bases from V and 3 bases from J, with 11 bases in between. This CDR3 has 14 residues. CDR1 is MDHEN, CDR2 SYDVKM, per germline. The CDR3 DNA follows: TGTGCCAGCAGTTTAATGTCGAGGGACTACGAGCAGTACTTC. Translated: CASSLMSRDYEQYF.

To note about this clone: Other nucleotide sequences in the sample specify the same CDR3. This chain links TRBV6-5 with TRBJ2-5; 10 nucleotides align to TRBD1. V was clipped by 6 bases and J by 4 bases; unmatched bases: 2. This CDR3 contains 13 residues. Germline loops: CDR1 MNHEY, CDR2 SVGAGI. The DNA for the CDR3 is TGTGCCAGCAGCAGGGACAGGGGAGAGACCCAGTACTTC. Its translation: CASSRDRGETQYF.

The chain has TRBV5-1 and TRBJ1-2; 7 nucleotides match TRBD1. V lost 4 bases and J lost 8; bases outside the gene matches: 23. The CDR3 totals 18 residues. The germline V gene has CDR1 SGHRS and CDR2 YFSETQ. The DNA of the CDR3 is TGCGCCAGCAGCCTCCGAGGGATGGGACAGCCTCAATTCGGGGGCTACACCTTC. Residues: CASSLRGMGQPQFGGYTF.

The chain recombines TRBV20-1 with TRBJ2-2, with a weak D call TRBD1 (6 bases). CDR3 size: 15 residues. Looked up from germline, CDR1 is DFQATT and CDR2 is SNEGSKA (reference sequence). Trimming removed 3 bases from V and 6 bases from J, with 17 bases in between. The CDR3 here is CSASWGLHESGELFF. The DNA for the CDR3 is TGCAGTGCTAGTTGGGGGCTACACGAATCCGGGGAGCTGTTTTTT.

The chain is built from TRBV11-3 and TRBJ1-1, with 10 bases lining up with TRBD1. The germline V gene has CDR1 SGHNT and CDR2 YENEEA. J lost 2 bases, V lost 4 bases, and 4 bases had no gene match. CDR3 length: 15 amino acids. The CDR3: CASSSRQGANTEAFF. The CDR3 DNA reads as TGTGCCAGCAGCTCAAGACAGGGGGCAAACACTGAAGCTTTCTTT.

V is TRBV7-2 and J is TRBJ2-3, with no clear D. Looked up from germline, CDR1 is SGHTA and CDR2 is FQGNSA. Trimming took off 5 bases at V and 1 base at J, with 13 bases between the two ends. CDR3 length: 15 residues. The CDR3 reads CASSGYSEGTDTQYF. The CDR3 nucleotides read TGTGCCAGCAGCGGGTACTCTGAGGGCACAGATACGCAGTATTTT.

The gene calls are TRBV4-1 and TRBJ2-7, with D uncertain. The CDR3 covers 13 residues. Trimming removed 1 base from V and 3 bases from J, with 7 bases in between. The germline gives CDR1 MGHRA, CDR2 YSYEKL. In DNA, the CDR3 is TGCGCCAGCAGCCAAGGAACCGGCTACGAGCAGTACTTC. It is translated as CASSQGTGYEQYF.

The V gene is TRBV27, the J gene TRBJ1-3, with D possibly TRBD1 on 6 matching bases. The germline gives CDR1 MNHEY, CDR2 SMNVEV (reference sequence). This CDR3 is 15 amino acids long. V was trimmed by 5 bases and J by 4 bases, leaving 15 bases between them. The DNA of the CDR3 is TGTGCCAGCAGTCCCCTGGGGGGGGCGGGAAACACCATATATTTT. This gives the protein CASSPLGGAGNTIYF.

J is TRBJ1-6 and V is TRBV27; TRBD1 aligns across 7 bases. This CDR3 is 16 amino acids long. Germline V lookup: CDR1 MNHEY, CDR2 SMNVEV (reference sequence). Germline trimming cut 0 bases from V and 7 bases from J; bases unmatched to any gene: 6. The CDR3 spells CASSLSAAGGNSPLHF. The CDR3 DNA sequence: TGTGCCAGCAGTTTATCGGCGGCAGGGGGAAATTCACCCCTCCACTTT.

The chain carries TRBV27 and TRBJ2-1; 9 bases align to TRBD2. Germline V gene sequence: CDR1 MNHEY, CDR2 SMNVEV (reference sequence). V lost 7 bases to trimming and J lost 9 bases; unmatched junction nucleotides: 13. The CDR3 spans 15 residues. CDR3 loop: CASNARKLAGSEQFF. The CDR3 DNA is TGTGCCAGCAACGCAAGGAAACTAGCGGGCAGTGAGCAGTTCTTC.

The rearrangement joins TRBV20-1 to TRBJ2-6; 8 bases are shared with TRBD1. The junction had 15 bases not matched to a gene; V was cut back by 3 bases and J by 2 bases. This CDR3 has 19 residues. Germline CDR1 reads DFQATT; CDR2 reads SNEGSKA (reference sequence). CDR3 nucleotides: TGCAGTGCTAGTCCCGGGACAGGACAGGTTATGGCTGGGGCCAACGTCCTGACTTTC. Residues: CSASPGTGQVMAGANVLTF.

The rearrangement links TRBV28 to TRBJ2-1, with 8 bases matching TRBD1. CDR1 and CDR2 from the germline V gene are MDHEN and SYDVKM. There are 16 residues in the CDR3. Germline trimming cut 2 bases from V and 3 bases from J; bases unmatched to any gene: 6. CDR3 sequence reads: CASSLIGTGDYNEQFF. As DNA, the CDR3 is TGTGCCAGCAGTTTAATCGGGACAGGCGACTACAATGAGCAGTTCTTC.

The chain couples TRBV6-5 to TRBJ1-1; D might be TRBD1 (5 bases). CDR1 and CDR2 (germline): MNHEY, SVGAGI. Trimming took off 8 bases at V and 0 bases at J, with 13 bases between the two ends. The CDR3 sequence is 14 residues long. The CDR3 spells CASLPGGMNTEAFF. Here the CDR3 DNA reads TGTGCCAGCCTTCCCGGGGGTATGAACACTGAAGCTTTCTTT.

The V and J genes are TRBV5-1 and TRBJ1-1; D is unresolved. The CDR3 is 14 amino acids. Trimming removed 1 base from V and 1 base from J, with 8 bases in between. The V gene's germline CDR1 is SGHRS and CDR2 YFSETQ. CDR3 loop: CASSLLAPNTEAFF. The CDR3 DNA sequence: TGCGCCAGCAGCTTGTTAGCACCGAACACTGAAGCTTTCTTT.